Detailed here is one T cell receptor (beta chain). Its antigen target is currently unknown. Per-nucleotide qualities are absent, and no much larger clonotype sits a single base away. Library method: the immunoSEQ multiplex PCR assay. The original methods were these. To diagnose cytomegalovirus status from the catalog of TCR beta chain sequences, a statistical classification framework was built. TCRdb stores this immuneACCESS table with in-frame sequences only. Part of the clones is absent; in the studies checked, under half of the shortfall reflects unresolved V genes, and no reason is known for the rest. That table gives V, J and clone size, and the DNA gave D and trimming. This sample is represented by about 44,000 clones; 93% of them were singletons. Over 2% of the sample is taken by the ten largest. The data are from a study of cytomegalovirus exposure and HLA in healthy donors (dated by TCRdb to the late 2010s). For the study in its entirety: According to a later analysis, one platform produced both the roughly 110 validation repertoires and the roughly 650 repertoires of the first cohort. The study was designed to test whether signatures of past pathogen exposure could be identified by cataloging public T cell receptors. Besides the first cohort of 666 subjects, a separate validation cohort made up of 120 or so different subjects was used. High-throughput TCR immunosequencing, statistical association of individual TCRs with disease status, and machine learning were combined to predict cytomegalovirus infection status. Broad study findings and their caveats: In the study, some 160 TCR beta chains were listed as associated with cytomegalovirus. Across donors, most TCR sequences were observed very rarely, whereas some public TCRs were present in many individuals. In both the original and validation cohorts, the classifier was reported to diagnose cytomegalovirus status with high specificity and sensitivity. A later analysis found that TCRs clustered in the first cohort also tended to co-occur in the roughly 120 validation repertoires, with roughly 95% of cluster scores above 0. The authors suggested that the approach could potentially be extended to other disease states and immunological phenotypes. In vitro tests confirmed that a few of the cytomegalovirus-associated TCR beta chains recognize cytomegalovirus antigens. A later analysis lacked HLA typing for the validation cohort, so it scored co-occurrence in that cohort across all 120 or so repertoires.

V has 2 bases trimmed and J has 8 bases trimmed; junction bases matching no gene number 8. CDR1 and CDR2 were assigned from the germline V gene as MNHEY and SVGAGI. From the cysteine up to the phenylalanine, the CDR3 has a length of 14 residues. Just the 42-base CDR3 DNA is kept, in frame starting at base 1. Separate from the approximately 670-subject first cohort, the validation cohort of 95 to 150 subjects was the group to which the donors belonged. The clonotype comes from a woman aged 18-35 years in good health and CMV-seronegative. The chain couples TRBV6-5 to TRBJ2-5, and 7 junctional nucleotides match TRBD2. Sequencing used PBMCs. In nucleotide form, the sequence is TGTGCCAGCAGTTACCCTGGACTAGGTGGAACCCAGTACTTC. Translation gives CASSYPGLGGTQYF.